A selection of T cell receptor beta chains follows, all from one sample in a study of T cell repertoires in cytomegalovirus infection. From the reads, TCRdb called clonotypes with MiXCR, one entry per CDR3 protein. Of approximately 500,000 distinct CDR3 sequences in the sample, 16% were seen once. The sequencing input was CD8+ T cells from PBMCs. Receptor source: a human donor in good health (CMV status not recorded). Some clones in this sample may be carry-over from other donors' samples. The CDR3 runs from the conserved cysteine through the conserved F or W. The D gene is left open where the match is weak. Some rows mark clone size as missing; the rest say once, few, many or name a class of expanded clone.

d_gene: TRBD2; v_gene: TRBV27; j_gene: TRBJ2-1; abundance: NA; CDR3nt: TGTGCCAGTGCTAGCGGCTTCCCCTACAATGAGCAGTTCTTC; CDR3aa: CASASGFPYNEQFF
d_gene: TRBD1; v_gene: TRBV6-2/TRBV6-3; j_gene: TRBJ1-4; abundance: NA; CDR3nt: TGTGCCAGCAGTTACTCGACCGGACAGGGTGCAACTAATGAAAAACTGTTTTTT; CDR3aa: CASSYSTGQGATNEKLFF
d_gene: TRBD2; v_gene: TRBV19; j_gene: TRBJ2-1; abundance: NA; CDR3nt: TGTGCCAGTACAGTCGGTAGCGGGAGGGCCTTTAACAATGAGCAGTTCTTC; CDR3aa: CASTVGSGRAFNNEQFF
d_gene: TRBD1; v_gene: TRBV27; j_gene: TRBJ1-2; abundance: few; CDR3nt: TGTGCCAGCAGTCCACGGACAGGGGCAATTACTGGCTACACCTTC; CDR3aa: CASSPRTGAITGYTF
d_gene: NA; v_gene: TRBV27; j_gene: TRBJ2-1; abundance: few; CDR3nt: TGTGCCAGCAGTTTGCAGTGGGAGCTTGAGCAGTTCTTC; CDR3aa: CASSLQWELEQFF
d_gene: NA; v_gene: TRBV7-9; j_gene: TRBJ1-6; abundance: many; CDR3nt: TGTGCCAGCAGCTTAGCGGGGGGATCTGGGGAAGTGCATTCACCCCTCCACTTT; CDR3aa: CASSLAGGSGEVHSPLHF
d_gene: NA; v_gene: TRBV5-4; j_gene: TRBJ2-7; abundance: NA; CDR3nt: TGTGCCAGCAGCTTGTGGGAGAGGTGGGGATCCTACGAGCAGTACTTC; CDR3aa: CASSLWERWGSYEQYF
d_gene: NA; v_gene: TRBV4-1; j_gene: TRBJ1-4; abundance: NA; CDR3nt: TGCGCCAGCAGCCAAGGTGGGGAAAAACTGTTTTTT; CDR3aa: CASSQGGEKLFF
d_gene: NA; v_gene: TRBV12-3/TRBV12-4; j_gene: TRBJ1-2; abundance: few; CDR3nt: TGTGCCAGCATCGGAAGCGGTCCACGTCGGGACTATGGCTACACCTTC; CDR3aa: CASIGSGPRRDYGYTF
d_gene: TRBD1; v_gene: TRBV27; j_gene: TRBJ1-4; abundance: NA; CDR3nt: TGTGCCAGCAGTCCCTCACAGGGGATAGGTGAAAAACTGTTTTTT; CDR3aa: CASSPSQGIGEKLFF
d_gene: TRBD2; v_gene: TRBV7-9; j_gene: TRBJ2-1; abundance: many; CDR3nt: TGTGCCAGCAGCTTAGAGAGGACTAGCGGGAGGAGCTCCTACAATGAGCAGTTCTTC; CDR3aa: CASSLERTSGRSSYNEQFF
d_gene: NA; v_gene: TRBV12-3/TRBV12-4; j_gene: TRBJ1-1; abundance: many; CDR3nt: TGTGCCAGCAGCCCCCCCCGGATGGGTGGGGGGAATAATGAAGCTTTCTTT; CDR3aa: CASSPPRMGGGNNEAFF
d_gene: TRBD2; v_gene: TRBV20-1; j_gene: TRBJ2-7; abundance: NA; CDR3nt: TGCAGTGCTGGTCGGGGGGTTCGCGAGCAGTACTTC; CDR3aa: CSAGRGVREQYF